The present TCR beta chain was sequenced within a study of T cells after yellow fever vaccination (dated 2019 in TCRdb). Background on the whole study: The SMART-Seq v4 Ultra Low Input RNA kit was used to prepare libraries from fractions with low cell numbers. To track T-cell clones before and after primary and booster YFV17D yellow fever vaccination, bulk TCR alpha and beta repertoires were sequenced longitudinally. Two healthy male donors, one aged 18 to 29 and one aged 30 to 40 years, made up the cohort. Blood was drawn at multiple timepoints before and after primary and secondary immunization, with bulk PBMC replicates and cell subsets isolated.

As regards this clonotype: No cognate antigen has been identified for it. No base qualities exist here, and no much larger clone lies one base off it.

The treatment or condition label, read with the paper, signifies: live attenuated yellow fever vaccine strain. A standard Ficoll-Paque protocol was used to isolate PBMCs from peripheral blood. Dynabeads CD4 and CD8 positive selection kits were used to isolate the CD4 and CD8 T-cell fractions. TriZol was used to extract RNA from bulk PBMCs, from CD4 and CD8 fractions, and from dextramer-positive and dextramer-negative fractions. TCR cDNA was synthesized by 5'RACE template switching, through which a universal primer site and unique molecular identifiers were introduced. Priming for cDNA synthesis came from both the TCR alpha and TCR beta constant segments. Library amplification used two PCR steps, and the second PCR step added sample barcodes and sequencing adapters. Sequencing of the libraries was done on either Illumina HiSeq 2500 (2x100 bp) or NovaSeq (2x150 bp). As for the original processing: MIGEC handled demultiplexing of reads and collapsing into UMI consensus sequences, while MiXCR performed V(D)J alignment. Vaccine-responding clonotypes were identified with edgeR using replicate PBMC samples, with FDR below 0.01 and a log2 fold change above 5 up to day 15 being required. Each bulk clonotype was labeled CD4 or CD8 based on which sequenced repertoire, CD4 or CD8, contained the clonotype at higher abundance. Starting from the raw public reads, TCRdb applied fastp trimming at Q25, assembled clones with MiXCR and retained in-frame beta chains. Each CDR3 protein gets just one entry, which takes the most common genes and DNA from the rows behind it. In this record, the V and J calls reflect TCRdb's handling and not the investigators' own analysis. The sample data list about 68,000 distinct CDR3 sequences, and approximately 7% of these were observed just once. Jointly, the top ten make up approximately 35% of the sample.

Results and caveats for the whole study, not just this receptor: Only a couple of donors were included in the study, so the extent to which the findings can be generalized is limited. The secondary T-cell response was weaker than the primary response but faster, peaking on day 5 instead of day 15. After the booster, most clones that had expanded after primary vaccination were detected again (approximately 97% of CD4 and 88% of CD8), suggesting broad maintenance of memory. A small share of clonotypes occurred in both CD4 and CD8 compartments, likely arising from convergent recombination. Computational filtering was required because FACS-sorted repertoires could contain abundant contaminating clonotypes from the bulk population.

CDR1 and CDR2 were assigned from the germline V gene as MNHNS and SASEGT. The junction carries 17 bases between V and J, which are trimmed by 6 bases and 3 bases respectively. The CDR3 covers 15 residues, taking in both the cysteine and the phenylalanine. CDR3 DNA only is kept here, 45 bases in frame from base 1. In this chain, TRBV6-1 is recombined with TRBJ1-1; TRBD1 is a weak D gene call, 6 bases matching. The source is a man aged 18 to 29 who received the YFV17D yellow fever vaccine. This specimen consisted of CD8+ T cells sorted from PBMCs, obtained about 41 days after the first yellow fever vaccination. This receptor carries the CDR3 CASRQMMGAHTEAFF. The nucleotide sequence is given as TGTGCCAGCAGGCAAATGATGGGGGCGCACACTGAAGCTTTCTTT.